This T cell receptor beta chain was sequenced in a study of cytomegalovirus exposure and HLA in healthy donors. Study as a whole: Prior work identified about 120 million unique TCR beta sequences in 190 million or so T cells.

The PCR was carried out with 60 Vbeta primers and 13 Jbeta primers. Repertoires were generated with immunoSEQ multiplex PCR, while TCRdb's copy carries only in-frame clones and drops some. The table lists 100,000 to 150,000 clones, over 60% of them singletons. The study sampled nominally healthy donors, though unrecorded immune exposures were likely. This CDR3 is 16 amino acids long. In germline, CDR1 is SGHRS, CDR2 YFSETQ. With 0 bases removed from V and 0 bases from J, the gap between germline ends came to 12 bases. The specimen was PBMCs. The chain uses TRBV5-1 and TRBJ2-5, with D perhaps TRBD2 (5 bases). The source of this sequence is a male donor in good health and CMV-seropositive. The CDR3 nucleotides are TGCGCCAGCAGCTTGGGGCCGGGGTCGTACCAAGAGACCCAGTACTTC. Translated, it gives CASSLGPGSYQETQYF.